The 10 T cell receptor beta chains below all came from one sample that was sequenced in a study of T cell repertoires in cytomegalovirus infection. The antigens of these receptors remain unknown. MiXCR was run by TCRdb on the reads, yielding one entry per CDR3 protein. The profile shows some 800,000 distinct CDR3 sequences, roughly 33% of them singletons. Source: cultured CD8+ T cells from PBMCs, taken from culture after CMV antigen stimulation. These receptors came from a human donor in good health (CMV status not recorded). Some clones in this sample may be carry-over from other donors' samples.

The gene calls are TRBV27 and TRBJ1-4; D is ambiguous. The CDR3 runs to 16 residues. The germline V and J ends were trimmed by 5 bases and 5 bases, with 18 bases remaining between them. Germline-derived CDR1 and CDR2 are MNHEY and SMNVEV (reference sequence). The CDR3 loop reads CASSGMLGRKNEKLFF. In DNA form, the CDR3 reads TGTGCCAGCAGTGGGATGCTCGGGCGGAAAAATGAAAAACTGTTTTTT.

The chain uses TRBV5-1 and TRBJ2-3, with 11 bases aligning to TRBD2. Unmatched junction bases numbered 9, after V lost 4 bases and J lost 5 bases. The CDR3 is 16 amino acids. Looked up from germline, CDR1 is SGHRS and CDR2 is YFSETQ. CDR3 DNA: TGCGCCAGCAGCACCCTAGCGGGGGGCCGGGGAGATACGCAGTATTTT. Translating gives CASSTLAGGRGDTQYF.

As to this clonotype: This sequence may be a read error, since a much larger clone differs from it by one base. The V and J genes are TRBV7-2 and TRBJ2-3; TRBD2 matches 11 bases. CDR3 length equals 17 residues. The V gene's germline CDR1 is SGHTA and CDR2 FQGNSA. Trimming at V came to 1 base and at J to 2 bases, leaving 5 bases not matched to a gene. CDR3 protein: CASSLGASGGTTDTQYF. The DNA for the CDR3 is TGTGCCAGCAGCTTAGGCGCTAGCGGGGGGACCACAGATACGCAGTATTTT. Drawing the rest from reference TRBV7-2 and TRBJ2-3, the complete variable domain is GAGVSQSPSNKVTEKGKDVELRCDPISGHTALYWYRQSLGQGLEFLIYFQGNSAPDKSGLPSDRFSAERTGGSVSTLTIQRTQQEDSAVYLCASSLGASGGTTDTQYFGPGTRLTVL.

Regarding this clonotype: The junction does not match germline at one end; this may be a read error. The CDR3: CASSFDRGGTDSQYF. The CDR3 region has the DNA TGTGCCAGCAGCTTCGACAGGGGAGGCACAGATTCGCAGTATTTT. The V and J genes are TRBV7-2 and TRBJ2-3; TRBD1 aligns across 8 bases. Germline assignment: CDR1 SGHTA and CDR2 FQGNSA. CDR3 size: 15 residues.

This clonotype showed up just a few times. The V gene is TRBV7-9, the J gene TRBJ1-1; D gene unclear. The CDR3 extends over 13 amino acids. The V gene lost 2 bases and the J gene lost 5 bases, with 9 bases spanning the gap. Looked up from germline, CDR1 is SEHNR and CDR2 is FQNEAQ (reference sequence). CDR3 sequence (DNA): TGTGCCAGCAGCTTATACAGTACTACTGAAGCTTTCTTT. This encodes CASSLYSTTEAFF.

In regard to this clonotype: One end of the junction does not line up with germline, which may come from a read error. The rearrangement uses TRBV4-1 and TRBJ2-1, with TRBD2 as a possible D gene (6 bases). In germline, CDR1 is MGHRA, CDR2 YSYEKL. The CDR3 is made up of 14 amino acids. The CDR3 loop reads CVSSPSGRYNEQFF. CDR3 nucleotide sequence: TGCGTCAGCAGCCCCTCCGGGAGATACAATGAGCAGTTCTTC.

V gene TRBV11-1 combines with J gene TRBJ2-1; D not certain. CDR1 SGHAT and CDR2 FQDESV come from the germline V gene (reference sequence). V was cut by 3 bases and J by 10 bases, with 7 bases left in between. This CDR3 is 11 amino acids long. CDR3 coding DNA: TGTGCCAGCAGCTTTGAAGGGGAGCAGTTCTTC. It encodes CASSFEGEQFF.

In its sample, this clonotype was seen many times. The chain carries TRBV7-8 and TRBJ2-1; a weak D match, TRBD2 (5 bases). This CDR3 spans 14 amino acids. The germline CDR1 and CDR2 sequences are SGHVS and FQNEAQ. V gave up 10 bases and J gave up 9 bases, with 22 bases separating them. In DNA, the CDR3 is TGTGCCACCTCGGGGAAGGGTTTGGGGAGTGAGCAGTTCTTC. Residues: CATSGKGLGSEQFF.

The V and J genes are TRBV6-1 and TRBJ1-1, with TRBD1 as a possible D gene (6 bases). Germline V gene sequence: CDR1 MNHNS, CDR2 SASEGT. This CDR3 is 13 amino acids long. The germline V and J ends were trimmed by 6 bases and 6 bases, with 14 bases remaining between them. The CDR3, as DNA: TGTGCCAGCAGCCCGGGGGGGGCGGCTGAAGCTTTCTTT. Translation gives CASSPGGAAEAFF.

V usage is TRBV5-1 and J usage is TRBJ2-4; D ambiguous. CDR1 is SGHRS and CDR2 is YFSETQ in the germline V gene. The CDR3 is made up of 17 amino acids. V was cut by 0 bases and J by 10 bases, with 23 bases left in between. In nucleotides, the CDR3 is TGCGCCAGCAGCTTGGACGGGCAGGCCCCAGACCGCGCGATTCAGTACTTC. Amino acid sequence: CASSLDGQAPDRAIQYF.